These 5 T cell receptor beta chains were sequenced from one sample in a study of cytomegalovirus exposure and HLA in healthy donors. With 60 Vbeta and 13 Jbeta primers, the PCR was carried out. The protocol was immunoSEQ multiplex PCR, while the TCRdb copy is restricted to in-frame clones and leaves out a portion. The sample yields about 100,000 clones, 77% seen once. Input material: PBMCs. These receptors all come from a male donor in good health and CMV-seronegative.

The chain couples TRBV29-1 to TRBJ2-5; possibly TRBD2 for D (6 bases). Germline CDR1 reads SQVTM; CDR2 reads ANQGSEA. The CDR3 consists of 14 residues. V was shortened by 4 bases and J by 4 bases, with 16 bases between the two germline ends. The CDR3 sequence: CSVGLTGVGETQYF. The CDR3 bases are TGCAGCGTTGGATTAACGGGAGTGGGAGAGACCCAGTACTTC.

The chain joins TRBV25-1 to TRBJ1-2; D is perhaps TRBD1 (6 bases). Deletions cut 1 base from V and 1 base from J, with 10 bases between. The CDR3 spans 15 residues. Germline V gives CDR1 MGHDK, CDR2 SYGVNS. The CDR3 protein is CASSELGHGNYGYTF. As DNA, the CDR3 is TGTGCCAGCAGTGAATTGGGACACGGTAACTATGGCTACACCTTC.

The J gene is TRBJ1-2, the V gene TRBV27; TRBD1 matches at 11 bases. This CDR3 contains 15 residues. The germline CDR1 and CDR2 sequences are MNHEY and SMNVEV (reference sequence). V lost 6 bases to trimming and J lost 6 bases; unmatched junction nucleotides: 9. This chain's CDR3 is CASSGDRGNYDGYTF. In nucleotides, the CDR3 is TGTGCCAGCAGCGGGGACAGGGGGAACTATGATGGCTACACCTTC.

V is TRBV28 and J is TRBJ1-1, with 7 bases fitting TRBD1. Germline lookup yields CDR1 MDHEN and CDR2 SYDVKM. V shed 3 bases and J 6 bases; nucleotides not matched to a gene: 7. The CDR3 has 14 residues. The DNA of the CDR3 is TGTGCCAGCAGTTTTGGGACAGTGAGCGCTGAAGCTTTCTTT. It specifies CASSFGTVSAEAFF.

The chain is built from TRBV5-1 and TRBJ2-3; 9 bases map to TRBD1. Germline-derived CDR1 and CDR2 are SGHRS and YFSETQ. Trimming took 4 bases from V and 5 from J; bases not matched to a gene: 8. The CDR3 has 15 amino acids. The CDR3 region is CASSPRDREVDTQYF. In DNA, the CDR3 is TGCGCCAGCAGCCCCCGGGACAGGGAGGTAGATACGCAGTATTTT.